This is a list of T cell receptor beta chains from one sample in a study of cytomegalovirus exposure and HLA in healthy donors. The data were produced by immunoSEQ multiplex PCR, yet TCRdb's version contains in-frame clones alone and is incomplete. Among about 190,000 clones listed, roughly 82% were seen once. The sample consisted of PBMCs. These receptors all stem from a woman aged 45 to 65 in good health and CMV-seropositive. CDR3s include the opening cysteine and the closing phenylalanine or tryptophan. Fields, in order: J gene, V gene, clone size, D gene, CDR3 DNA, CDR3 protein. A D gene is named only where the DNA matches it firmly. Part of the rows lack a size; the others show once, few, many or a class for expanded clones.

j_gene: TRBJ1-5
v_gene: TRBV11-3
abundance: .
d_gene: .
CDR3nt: TGTGCCAGCAGCTTAGCCCGTATGCAGGGAGGCCTTAATCAGCCCCAGCATTTT
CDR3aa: CASSLARMQGGLNQPQHF

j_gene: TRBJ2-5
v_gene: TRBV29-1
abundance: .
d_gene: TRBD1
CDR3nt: TGCAGCGTTACCGGGACAGGGAGGGCGGAGGAGACCCAGTACTTC
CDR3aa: CSVTGTGRAEETQYF

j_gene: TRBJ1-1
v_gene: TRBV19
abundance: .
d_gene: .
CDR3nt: TGTGCCAGTAGTATGGGCCGTAACACTGAAGCTTTCTTT
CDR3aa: CASSMGRNTEAFF

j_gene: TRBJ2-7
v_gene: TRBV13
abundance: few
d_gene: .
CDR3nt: TGTGCCAGCACACGCCAGTCAGGGAACCCCTACGAGCAGTACTTC
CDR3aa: CASTRQSGNPYEQYF

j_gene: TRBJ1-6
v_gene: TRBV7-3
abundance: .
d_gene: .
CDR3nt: TGTGCCAGCAGCTTAAGCGGACCCGGAGGCCCCCTCCACTTT
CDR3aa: CASSLSGPGGPLHF

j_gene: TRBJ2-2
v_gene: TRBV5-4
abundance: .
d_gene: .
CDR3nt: TGTGCCAGCAGCTCATACACCGGGGAGCTGTTTTTT
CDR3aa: CASSSYTGELFF

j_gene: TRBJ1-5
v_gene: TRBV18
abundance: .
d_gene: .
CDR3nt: TGTGCCAGCTCACACTTCGATCAGCCCCAGCATTTT
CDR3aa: CASSHFDQPQHF

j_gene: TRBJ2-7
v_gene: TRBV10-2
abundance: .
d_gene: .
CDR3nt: TGCGCCAGCAGTACAGACCTTAACTCCTACGAGCAGTACTTC
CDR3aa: CASSTDLNSYEQYF

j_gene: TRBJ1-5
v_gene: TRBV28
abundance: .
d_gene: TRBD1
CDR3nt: TGTGCCAGCAGGGTTCGGACAGGGTTGGGATATCATCAGCCCCAGCATTTT
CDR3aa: CASRVRTGLGYHQPQHF

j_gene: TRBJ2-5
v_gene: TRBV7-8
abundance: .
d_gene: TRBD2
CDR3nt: TGTGCCAGCAGCTTAGTTTTCGGGCGGGGGGGAGAGACCCAGTACTTC
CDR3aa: CASSLVFGRGGETQYF

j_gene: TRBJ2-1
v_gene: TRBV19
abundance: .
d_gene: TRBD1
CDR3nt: TGTGCCAGTAGTAGACAGGGGAGTGCCTACAATGAGCAGTTCTTC
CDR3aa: CASSRQGSAYNEQFF

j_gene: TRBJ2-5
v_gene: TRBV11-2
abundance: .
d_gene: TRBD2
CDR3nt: TGTGCCAGCAGACTAGCGGGGGGTCAAGAGACCCAGTACTTC
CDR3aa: CASRLAGGQETQYF

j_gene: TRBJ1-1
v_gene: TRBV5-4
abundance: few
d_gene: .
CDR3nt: TGTGCCAGCAGCTTTTGGGGGCCCTCGAACACTGAAGCTTTCTTT
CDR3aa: CASSFWGPSNTEAFF

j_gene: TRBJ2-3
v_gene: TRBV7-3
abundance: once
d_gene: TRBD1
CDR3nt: TGTGCCAGCAGCTCGACAGGGGATTTGACAGATACGCAGTATTTT
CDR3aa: CASSSTGDLTDTQYF

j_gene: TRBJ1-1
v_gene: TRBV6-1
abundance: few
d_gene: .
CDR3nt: TGTGCCAGCCGGGGGAGGGCCGAGGGATGGACTGAAGCTTTCTTT
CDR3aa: CASRGRAEGWTEAFF

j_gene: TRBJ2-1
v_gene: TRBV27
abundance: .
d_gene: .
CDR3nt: TGTGCCAGCAGTTTAGATCCCCGCGGGAACAATGAGCAGTTCTTC
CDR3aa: CASSLDPRGNNEQFF

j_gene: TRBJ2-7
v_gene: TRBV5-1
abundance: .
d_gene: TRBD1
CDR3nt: TGCGCCAGCAGCTTATCCCCGGGACAGGGCTACGAGCAGTACTTC
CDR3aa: CASSLSPGQGYEQYF

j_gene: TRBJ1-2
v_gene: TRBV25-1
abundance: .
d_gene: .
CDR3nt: TGTGCCACCCAAACAGCAGGGACATTAAGCGGCTACACCTTC
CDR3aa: CATQTAGTLSGYTF

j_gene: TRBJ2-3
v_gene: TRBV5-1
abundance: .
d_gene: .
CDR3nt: TGCGCCAGCAGCTTAGAATCCCGCGGGGGCACAGATACGCAGTATTTT
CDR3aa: CASSLESRGGTDTQYF

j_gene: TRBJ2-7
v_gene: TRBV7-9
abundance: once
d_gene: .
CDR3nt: TGTTCCAGCAGCCTACAGGGTTACGAGCAGTACTTC
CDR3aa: CSSSLQGYEQYF

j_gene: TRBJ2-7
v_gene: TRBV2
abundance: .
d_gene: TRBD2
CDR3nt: TGTGCCAGCAGTGACAGCGGGGGGCCGTACGAGCAGTACTTC
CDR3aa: CASSDSGGPYEQYF

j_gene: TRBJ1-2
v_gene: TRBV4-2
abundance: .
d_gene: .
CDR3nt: TGTGCCAGCAGCCAGGGGGGGTCTAACTATGGCTACACCTTC
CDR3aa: CASSQGGSNYGYTF

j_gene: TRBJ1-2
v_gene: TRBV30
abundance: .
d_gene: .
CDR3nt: TGTGCCTGGAGTCCCGGGGGACGAGGCTACACCTTC
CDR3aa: CAWSPGGRGYTF

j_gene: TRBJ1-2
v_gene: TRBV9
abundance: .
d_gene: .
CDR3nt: TGTGCCAGCAGCGCGACGTGGGGGGGGAAGAACTATGGCTACACCTTC
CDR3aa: CASSATWGGKNYGYTF

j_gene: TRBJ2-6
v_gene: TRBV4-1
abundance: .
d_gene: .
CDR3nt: TGCGCCAGCAGCCAAGGGGGTGCGGGGAAGGGGACGGGGGCCAACGTCCTGACTTTC
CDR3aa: CASSQGGAGKGTGANVLTF

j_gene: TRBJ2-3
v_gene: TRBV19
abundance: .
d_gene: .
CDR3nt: TGTGCCAGTAGTATCGTACAGCCCAACACAGATACGCAGTATTTT
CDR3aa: CASSIVQPNTDTQYF

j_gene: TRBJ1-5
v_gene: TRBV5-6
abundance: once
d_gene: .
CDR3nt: TGTGCCAGCAGCTTGGGGGACCGGCGGGAACAGCCCCAGCATTTT
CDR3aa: CASSLGDRREQPQHF

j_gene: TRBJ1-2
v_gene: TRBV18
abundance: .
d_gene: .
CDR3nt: TGTGCCAGCTCACCGGCAAACCCCTATGGCTACACCTTC
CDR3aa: CASSPANPYGYTF

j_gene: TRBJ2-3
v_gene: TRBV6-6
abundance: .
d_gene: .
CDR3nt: TGTGCCAGCAGCCCTACTAGTTCAGCAGATACGCAGTATTTT
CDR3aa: CASSPTSSADTQYF

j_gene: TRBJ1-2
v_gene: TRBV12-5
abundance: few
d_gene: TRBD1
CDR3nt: TGTGCTAGTGGTTTGGGACAGGGGGCCGGCTACACCTTC
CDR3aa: CASGLGQGAGYTF

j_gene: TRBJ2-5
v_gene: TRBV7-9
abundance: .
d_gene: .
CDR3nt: TGTGCCAGCAGCAGAGACAGCGACCAAGAGACCCAGTACTTC
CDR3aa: CASSRDSDQETQYF

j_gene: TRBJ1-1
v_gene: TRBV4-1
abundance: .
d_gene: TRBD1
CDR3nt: TGCGCCAGCAGCCAAGAGATACCGGGACAGACCCACACTGAAGCTTTCTTT
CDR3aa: CASSQEIPGQTHTEAFF

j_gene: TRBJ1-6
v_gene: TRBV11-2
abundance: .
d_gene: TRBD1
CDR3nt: TGTGCCACCAGCGGACAGGCGAATTCACCCCTCCACTTT
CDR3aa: CATSGQANSPLHF

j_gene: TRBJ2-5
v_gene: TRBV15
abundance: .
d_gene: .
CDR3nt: TGTGCCACCAGCAGAGTCCTAGCGCTGGGAGAGACCCAGTACTTC
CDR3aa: CATSRVLALGETQYF

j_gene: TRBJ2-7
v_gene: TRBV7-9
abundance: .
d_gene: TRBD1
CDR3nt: TGTGCCAGCAGCTATCTCCGGGACAGGGACTCCTACGAGCAGTACTTC
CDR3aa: CASSYLRDRDSYEQYF

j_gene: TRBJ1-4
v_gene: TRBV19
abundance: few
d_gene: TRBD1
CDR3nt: TGTGCCAGCACCCAAGGGGGCGGTAATGAAAAACTGTTTTTT
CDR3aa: CASTQGGGNEKLFF

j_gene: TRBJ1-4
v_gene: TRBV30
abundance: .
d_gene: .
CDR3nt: TGTGCCTGGAGTGTTAGGGGCCTGAGGGAAAAACTGTTTTTT
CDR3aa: CAWSVRGLREKLFF

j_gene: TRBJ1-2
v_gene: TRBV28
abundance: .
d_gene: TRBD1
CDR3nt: TGTGCCAGCAGTCCACAGGGGGAGTATGGCTACACCTTC
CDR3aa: CASSPQGEYGYTF

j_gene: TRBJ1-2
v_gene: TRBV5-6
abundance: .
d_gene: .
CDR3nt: TGTGCCAGCACCAGTAACTATGGCTACACCTTC
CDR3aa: CASTSNYGYTF

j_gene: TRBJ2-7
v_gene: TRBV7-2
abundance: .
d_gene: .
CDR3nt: TGTGCCAGCAGCTTAGTTTCGGTCTACGAGCAGTACTTC
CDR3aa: CASSLVSVYEQYF

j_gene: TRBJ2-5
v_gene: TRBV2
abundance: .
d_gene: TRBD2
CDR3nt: TGTGCCAGCAGTGAACCAGCGGGGGGGCGGGAGACCCAGTACTTC
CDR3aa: CASSEPAGGRETQYF

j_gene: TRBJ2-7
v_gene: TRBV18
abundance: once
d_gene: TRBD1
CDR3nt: TGTGCCAGCTCACCGGGACAGTCCTACGAGCAGTACTTC
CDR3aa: CASSPGQSYEQYF

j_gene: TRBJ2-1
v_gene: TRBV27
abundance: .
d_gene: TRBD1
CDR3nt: TGTGCCAGCAGTTTAGAGAAGCCGGGACAGGGGGCCTTTCGGGACTCCAATGAGCAGTTCTTC
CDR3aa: CASSLEKPGQGAFRDSNEQFF

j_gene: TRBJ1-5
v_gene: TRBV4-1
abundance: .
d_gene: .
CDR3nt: TGCGCCAGCAGCCAAGATATGGGAGCCAATCAGCCCCAGCATTTT
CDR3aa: CASSQDMGANQPQHF

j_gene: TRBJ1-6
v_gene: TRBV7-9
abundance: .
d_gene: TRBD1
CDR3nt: TGTGCCAGCAGCCAGCCGGGACAGGACTTTAATTCACCCCTCCACTTT
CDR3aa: CASSQPGQDFNSPLHF

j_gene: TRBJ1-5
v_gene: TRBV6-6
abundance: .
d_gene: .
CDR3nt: TGTGCCAGCAGTTACTCGGACAGACAAAATCAGCCCCAGCATTTT
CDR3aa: CASSYSDRQNQPQHF

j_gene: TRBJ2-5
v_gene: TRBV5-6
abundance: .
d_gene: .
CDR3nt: TGTGCCAGCAGCTTGGCGGGGTCCCGGGAGACCCAGTACTTC
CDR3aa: CASSLAGSRETQYF

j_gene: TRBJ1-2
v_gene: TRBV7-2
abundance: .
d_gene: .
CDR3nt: TGTGCCAGCAGCACCCGGACAGCTAACTATGGCTACACCTTC
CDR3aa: CASSTRTANYGYTF

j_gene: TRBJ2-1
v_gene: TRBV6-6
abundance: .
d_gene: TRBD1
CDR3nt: TGTGCCAGCAGTTTCCAGGGGGCGCGGAATGAGCAGTTCTTC
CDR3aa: CASSFQGARNEQFF

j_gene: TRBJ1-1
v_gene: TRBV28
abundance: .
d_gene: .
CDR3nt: TGTGCCAGCAGTTTAGGTAGTAAGGGGCCGAACACTGAAGCTTTCTTT
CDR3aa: CASSLGSKGPNTEAFF

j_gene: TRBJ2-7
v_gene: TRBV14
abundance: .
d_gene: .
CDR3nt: TGTGCCAGCAGCCCACTAGGCGGCTACGAGCAGTACTTC
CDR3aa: CASSPLGGYEQYF

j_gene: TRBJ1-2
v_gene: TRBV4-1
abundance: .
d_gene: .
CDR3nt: TGCGCCAGCAGCCAAGGGACAGATGGCTACACCTTC
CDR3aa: CASSQGTDGYTF

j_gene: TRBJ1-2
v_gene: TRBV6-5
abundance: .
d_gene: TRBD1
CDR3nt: TGTGCCAGCGCCTCTTCGGGACAGACCTTCTATGGCTACACCTTC
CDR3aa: CASASSGQTFYGYTF

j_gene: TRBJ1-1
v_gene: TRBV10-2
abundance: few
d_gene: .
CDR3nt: TGCGCCAGCAGTGAGTCAGCGTTAACTGAAGCTTTCTTT
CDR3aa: CASSESALTEAFF

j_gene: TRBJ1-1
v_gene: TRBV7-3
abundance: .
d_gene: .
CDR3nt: TGTGCCAGCAGCTTAGAAGCTTATACTGAAGCTTTCTTT
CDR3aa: CASSLEAYTEAFF

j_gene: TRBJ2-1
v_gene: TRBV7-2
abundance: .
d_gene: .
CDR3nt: TGTGCCAGCAGCCCGCGGGCGGGGATGAATGAGCAGTTCTTC
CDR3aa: CASSPRAGMNEQFF

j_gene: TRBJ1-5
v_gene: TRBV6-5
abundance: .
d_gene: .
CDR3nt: TGTGCCAGCACGGAGGGGAGGGGACAGCCCCAGCATTTT
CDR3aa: CASTEGRGQPQHF

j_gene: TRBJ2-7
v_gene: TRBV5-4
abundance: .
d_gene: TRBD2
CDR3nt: TGTGCCAGCAGCTCGGGCGCGGGGGGAAACTACGAGCAGTACTTC
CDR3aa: CASSSGAGGNYEQYF

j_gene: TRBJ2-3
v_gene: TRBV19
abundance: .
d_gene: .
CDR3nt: TGTGCCAGTAGTATTGGAGGAGATACGCAGTATTTT
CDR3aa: CASSIGGDTQYF

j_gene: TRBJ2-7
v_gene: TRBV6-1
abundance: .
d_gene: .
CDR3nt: TGTGCCAGCAGTGAGAGGCTCCTCGACGAGCAGTACTTC
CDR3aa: CASSERLLDEQYF